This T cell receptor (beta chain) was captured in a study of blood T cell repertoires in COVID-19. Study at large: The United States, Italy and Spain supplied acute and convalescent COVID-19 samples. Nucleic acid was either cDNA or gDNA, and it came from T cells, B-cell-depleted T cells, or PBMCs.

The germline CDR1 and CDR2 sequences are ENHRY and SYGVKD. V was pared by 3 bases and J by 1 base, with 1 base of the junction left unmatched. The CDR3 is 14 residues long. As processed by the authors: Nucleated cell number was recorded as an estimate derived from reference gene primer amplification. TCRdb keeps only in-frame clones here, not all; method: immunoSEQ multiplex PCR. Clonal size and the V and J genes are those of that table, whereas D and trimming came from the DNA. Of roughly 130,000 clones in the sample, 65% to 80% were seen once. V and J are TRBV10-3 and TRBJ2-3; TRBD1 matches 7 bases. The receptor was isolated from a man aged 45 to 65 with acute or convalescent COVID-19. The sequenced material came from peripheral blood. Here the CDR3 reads CAISEGQGTDTQYF. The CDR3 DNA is TGTGCCATCAGTGAAGGACAGGGCACAGATACGCAGTATTTT.